The present entry profiles one T cell receptor (beta chain) with its context. Clinical history as reported by participants underpinned cohort assignment. Recovered status applied to Cohort 3 donors who had two consecutive negative PCRs. It also applied to those with clearance or with symptom resolution. This sample was taken from a study of blood T cell repertoires in COVID-19. Study context: COVID-19 samples, acute and convalescent, were from the United States, Italy and Spain. Nucleic acid was either cDNA or gDNA, and it came from T cells, B-cell-depleted T cells, or PBMCs.

Only in-frame clones appear in the TCRdb table, and some are missing; sequencing was by immunoSEQ multiplex PCR. The sample lists approximately 150,000 clones, more than 65% seen once, with around a sixth in the top ten. The sample taken for sequencing was PBMCs or T cells enriched from blood (not recorded which). The sequence was collected from a man in his sixties who had recovered from COVID-19.

CDR3 region: CASGTRGQSPLHF. CDR3 in DNA: TGTGCCAGCGGGACCCGGGGACAATCACCCCTCCACTTT. J is TRBJ1-6 and V is TRBV5-8; D possibly corresponds to TRBD1 (6 bases). Germline V gene sequence: CDR1 SGHTS, CDR2 YDEGEE. CDR3 length equals 13 residues. Trimming shortened V by 7 bases and J by 10 bases, and 15 bases separated the two germline ends.